This T cell receptor beta chain was sequenced for a study of blood T cells in healthy people across ages. Findings and limits, study-wide: While age rose, TCR beta diversity per million T cells dropped in a roughly linear way.

A word on this clonotype: Its antigen remains unknown.

The CDR3 length is 13 residues. V lost 6 bases and J 0 bases, leaving 5 bases between the germline ends. CDR1 is LGHDT, CDR2 YNNKEL, per germline (reference sequence). Combining a sample-barcoded 5' primer with a J-beta primer mix, a second PCR ran for about 7 to 12 cycles. TCRdb re-derived calls from the 5' RACE reads in MiXCR, one entry per CDR3 protein. The sample yields hundreds of thousands of distinct CDR3 sequences, around two fifths seen once. The sequence was obtained from a man between 60 and 75 years old in good health. The chain employs TRBV3-1 and TRBJ1-4; the D is unclear. Specimen: blood. The DNA of the CDR3 is TGTGCCAGCAGAGAACCAACTAATGAAAAACTGTTTTTT. Translating gives CASREPTNEKLFF.